This is a list of T cell receptor beta chains from one sample in a study of glioma-infiltrating T cells after dendritic cell vaccination. Some clones are missing from TCRdb's copy, which holds only in-frame ones; the method was immunoSEQ multiplex PCR. Of roughly 83,000 clones in the sample, 80% to 90% are singletons; the top ten hold around 16%. The sequences come from blood, collected before dendritic cell vaccination. Source of these receptors: a human donor with glioblastoma. Both conserved end residues are part of each CDR3. Each record gives: V gene, clone size, J gene, D gene, CDR3 DNA, CDR3 protein. D genes are given only for firm matches. Size values are once, few and many counts, or a class for expanded clones, and some rows have none.

TRBV2,.,TRBJ1-3,TRBD1,TGTGCCAGCAGCCGACAGGGCGCGTCCTCTGGAAACACCATATATTTT,CASSRQGASSGNTIYF
TRBV7-9,.,TRBJ2-7,.,TGTGCCAGCAGCTTCCACAGGTCCTACGAGCAGTACTTC,CASSFHRSYEQYF
TRBV7-8,.,TRBJ1-2,.,TGTGCCAGCAGCTTAGTCGGCCAGGGTTATAACCCTTGGGGCTACACCTTC,CASSLVGQGYNPWGYTF
TRBV18,.,TRBJ2-1,TRBD1,TGTGCCAGCTCACCGGGACAGGGATGGGAGCAGTTCTTC,CASSPGQGWEQFF
TRBV11-2,.,TRBJ1-4,TRBD1,TGTGCCAGCAGCTTAAGTCTAGGACAGGGGAAAGGGGAAAAACTGTTTTTT,CASSLSLGQGKGEKLFF
TRBV6-5,.,TRBJ2-1,.,TGTGCCAGCAGTTCCCCTGCGGCCAGCTCCTACAATGAGCAGTTCTTC,CASSSPAASSYNEQFF
TRBV28,.,TRBJ2-5,TRBD1,TGTGCCAGCAGTTTATATCTGGGACAGGGGGGGAAGACCCAGTACTTC,CASSLYLGQGGKTQYF
TRBV4-1,.,TRBJ2-7,TRBD1,TGCGCCAGCAGCCAAGAGACGGAAGGGACAGGGGGCCAAGGTGAGCAGTACTTC,CASSQETEGTGGQGEQYF
TRBV6-5,.,TRBJ1-2,.,TGTGCCAGCAGCCTAAGATCTAACTATGGCTACACCTTC,CASSLRSNYGYTF
TRBV4-3,.,TRBJ2-1,TRBD2,TGCGCCAGCAGCCAAGATCGGCTAGCGGGGGTGGGGAATGAGCAGTTCTTC,CASSQDRLAGVGNEQFF
TRBV10-3,many,TRBJ2-3,TRBD2,TGTGCCATCAGTGGAACTAGCGGGAGCACAGATACGCAGTATTTT,CAISGTSGSTDTQYF